This T cell receptor (beta chain) was recorded in a study of blood T cell repertoires in COVID-19. The overall study: Nucleic acid was either cDNA or gDNA, and it came from T cells, B-cell-depleted T cells, or PBMCs.

The V and J ends lost 2 bases and 8 bases respectively, with 9 bases between them. The CDR3 length is 12 residues. The germline gives CDR1 MNHEY, CDR2 SVGAGI. Under the authors' procedure: Estimation of nucleated cell counts was performed using reference gene primer amplification. Clones were sequenced by immunoSEQ multiplex PCR, and TCRdb holds only the in-frame ones, with some missing. The V and J calls and clone size were taken over from that table, and D and trimming were inferred from the DNA. The sample holds 300,000 to 350,000 clones; approximately 85% are singletons and the top ten take 2.2%. The participants were between about 18 and 90 years old and came from under 25 US areas. Recovered Cohort 3 donors showed two negative PCRs, clearance, or symptom resolution.

This clonotype originated in a young man who had recovered from COVID-19. Sequenced sample: PBMCs or T cells enriched from blood (not recorded which). This chain joins TRBV6-5 and TRBJ1-1; TRBD1 might be the D (6 bases). CDR3 in amino acids: CASSYMTGEAFF. The CDR3 DNA sequence: TGTGCCAGCAGTTACATGACAGGAGAAGCTTTCTTT.